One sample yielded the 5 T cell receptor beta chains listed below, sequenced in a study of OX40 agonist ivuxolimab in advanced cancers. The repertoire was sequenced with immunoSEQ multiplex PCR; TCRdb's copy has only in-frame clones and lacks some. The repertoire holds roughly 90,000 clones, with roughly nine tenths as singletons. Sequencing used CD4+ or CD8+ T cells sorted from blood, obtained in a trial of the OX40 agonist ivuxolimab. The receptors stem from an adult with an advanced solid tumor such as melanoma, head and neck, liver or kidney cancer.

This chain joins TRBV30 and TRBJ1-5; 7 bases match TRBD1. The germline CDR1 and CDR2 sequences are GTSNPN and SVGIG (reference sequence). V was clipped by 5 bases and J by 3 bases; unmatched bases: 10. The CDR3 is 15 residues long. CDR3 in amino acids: CAWDDRVGSNQPQHF. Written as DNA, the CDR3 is TGTGCCTGGGACGACAGGGTTGGTTCCAATCAGCCCCAGCATTTT.

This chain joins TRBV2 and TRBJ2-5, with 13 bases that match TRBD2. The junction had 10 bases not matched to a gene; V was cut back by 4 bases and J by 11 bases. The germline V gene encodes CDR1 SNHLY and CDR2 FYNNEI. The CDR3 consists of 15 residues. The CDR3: CASSATSGRADEQYF. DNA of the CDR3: TGTGCCAGCAGTGCTACTAGCGGGAGGGCCGATGAGCAGTACTTC.

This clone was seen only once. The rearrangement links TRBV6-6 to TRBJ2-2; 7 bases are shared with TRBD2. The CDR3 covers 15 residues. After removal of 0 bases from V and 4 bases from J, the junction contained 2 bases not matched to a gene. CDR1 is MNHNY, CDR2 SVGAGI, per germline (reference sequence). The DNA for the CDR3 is TGTGCCAGCAGTTACTCGGGAGGGCCCACCGGGGAGCTGTTTTTT. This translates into CASSYSGGPTGELFF.

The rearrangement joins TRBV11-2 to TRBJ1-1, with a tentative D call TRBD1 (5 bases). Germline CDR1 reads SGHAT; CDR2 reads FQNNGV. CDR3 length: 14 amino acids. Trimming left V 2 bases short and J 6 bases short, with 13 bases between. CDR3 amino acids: CASSLLVVGPEAFF. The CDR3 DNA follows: TGTGCCAGCAGCTTACTAGTAGTGGGGCCTGAAGCTTTCTTT.

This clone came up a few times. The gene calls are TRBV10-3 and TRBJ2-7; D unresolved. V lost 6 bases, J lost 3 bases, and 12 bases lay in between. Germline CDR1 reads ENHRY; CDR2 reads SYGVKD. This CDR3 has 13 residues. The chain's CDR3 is CAIRRPWIYEQYF. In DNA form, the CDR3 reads TGTGCCATCAGACGTCCATGGATCTACGAGCAGTACTTC.